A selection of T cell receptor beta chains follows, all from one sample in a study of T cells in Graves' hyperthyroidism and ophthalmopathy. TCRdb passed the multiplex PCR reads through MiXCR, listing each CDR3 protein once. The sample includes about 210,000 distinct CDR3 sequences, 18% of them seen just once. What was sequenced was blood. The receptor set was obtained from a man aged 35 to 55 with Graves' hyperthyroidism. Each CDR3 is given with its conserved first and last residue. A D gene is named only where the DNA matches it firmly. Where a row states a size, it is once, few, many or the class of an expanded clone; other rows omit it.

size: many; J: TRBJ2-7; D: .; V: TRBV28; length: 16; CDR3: CASRPGQNLRKNEQYF; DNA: TGTGCCAGCAGGCCCGGACAGAACCTCAGAAAAAACGAGCAGTACTTC
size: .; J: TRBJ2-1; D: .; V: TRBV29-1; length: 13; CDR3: CSVGAGSDNEQFF; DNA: TGCAGCGTTGGAGCAGGGTCGGACAATGAGCAGTTCTTC
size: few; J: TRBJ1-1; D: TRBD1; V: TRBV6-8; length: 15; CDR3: CASSYPRGGRTEAFF; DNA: TGTGCCAGCAGTTACCCCAGGGGGGGGCGGACTGAAGCTTTCTTT
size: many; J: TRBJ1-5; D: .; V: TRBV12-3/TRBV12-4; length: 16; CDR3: CASSFQGPSGNQPQHF; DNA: TGTGCCAGCAGTTTTCAGGGCCCTTCGGGCAATCAGCCCCAGCATTTT
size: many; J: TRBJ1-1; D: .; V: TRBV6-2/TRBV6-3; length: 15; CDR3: CASSTTGSMNTEAFF; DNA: TGTGCCAGCAGTACTACAGGGAGTATGAACACTGAAGCTTTCTTT
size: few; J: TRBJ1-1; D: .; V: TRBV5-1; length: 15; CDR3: CASSSLGGTNTEAFF; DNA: TGCGCCAGCAGCTCTCTGGGGGGAACGAACACTGAAGCTTTCTTT
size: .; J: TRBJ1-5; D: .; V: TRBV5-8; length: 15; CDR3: CASSTDRPQVQPQHF; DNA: TGTGCCAGCAGCACCGACAGGCCTCAGGTTCAGCCCCAGCATTTT
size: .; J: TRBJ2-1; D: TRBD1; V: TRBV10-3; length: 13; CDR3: CAIGAGTENEQFF; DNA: TGTGCCATCGGAGCCGGGACAGAGAATGAGCAGTTCTTC
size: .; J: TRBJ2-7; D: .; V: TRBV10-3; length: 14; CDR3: CAISAAGDPYEQYF; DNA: TGTGCCATCAGTGCGGCAGGGGACCCCTACGAGCAGTACTTC
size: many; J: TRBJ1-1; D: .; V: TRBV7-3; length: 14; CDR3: CASSVTGYNTEAFF; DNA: TGTGCCAGCAGCGTAACAGGGTACAACACTGAAGCTTTCTTT
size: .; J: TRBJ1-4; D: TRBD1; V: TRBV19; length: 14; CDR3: CASSIDRGIEKLFF; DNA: TGTGCCAGTAGTATCGACAGGGGAATCGAAAAACTGTTTTTT
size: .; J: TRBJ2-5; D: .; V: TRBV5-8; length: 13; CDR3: CASSLPGTETQYF; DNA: TGTGCCAGCAGCTTGCCAGGAACAGAGACCCAGTACTTC
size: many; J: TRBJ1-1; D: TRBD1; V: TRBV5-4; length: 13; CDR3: CASSLGQGARAFF; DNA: TGTGCCAGCAGCTTGGGACAGGGGGCGCGAGCTTTCTTT
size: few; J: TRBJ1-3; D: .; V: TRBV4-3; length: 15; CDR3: CASSQDRFSGNTIYF; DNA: TGCGCCAGCAGCCAAGACCGATTCTCTGGAAACACCATATATTTT
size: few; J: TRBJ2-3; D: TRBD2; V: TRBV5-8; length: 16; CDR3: CASSLGTSGGSDTQYF; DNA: TGTGCCAGCAGCTTGGGGACTAGCGGGGGTTCAGATACGCAGTATTTT
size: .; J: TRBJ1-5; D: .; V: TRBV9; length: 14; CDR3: CASSKSASNQPQHF; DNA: TGTGCCAGCAGCAAGTCCGCATCCAATCAGCCCCAGCATTTT
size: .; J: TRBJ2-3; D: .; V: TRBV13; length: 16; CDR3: CASSQGGGSRTDTQYF; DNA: TGTGCCAGCAGCCAGGGGGGGGGCTCTCGCACAGATACGCAGTATTTT
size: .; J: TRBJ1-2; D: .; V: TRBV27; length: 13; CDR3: CASSFAGSDGYTF; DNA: TGTGCCAGCAGTTTCGCTGGGTCCGATGGCTACACCTTC
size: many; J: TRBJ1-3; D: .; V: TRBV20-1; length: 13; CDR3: CSARTGSTNTIYF; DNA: TGCAGTGCTAGAACCGGGTCGACAAACACCATATATTTT
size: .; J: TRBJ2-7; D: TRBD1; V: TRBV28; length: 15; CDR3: CASSGGQGASYEQYF; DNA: TGTGCCAGCAGTGGGGGACAGGGGGCTTCCTACGAGCAGTACTTC
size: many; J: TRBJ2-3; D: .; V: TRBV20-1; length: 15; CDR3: CSARDLGTFTDTQYF; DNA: TGCAGTGCTAGAGATCTTGGGACTTTCACAGATACGCAGTATTTT
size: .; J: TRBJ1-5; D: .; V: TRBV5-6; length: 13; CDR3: CASSFSEGQPQHF; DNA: TGTGCCAGCAGCTTCAGTGAAGGTCAGCCCCAGCATTTT
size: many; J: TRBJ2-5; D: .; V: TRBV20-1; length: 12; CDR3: CSATQGGETQYF; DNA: TGCAGTGCTACACAGGGAGGAGAGACCCAGTACTTC
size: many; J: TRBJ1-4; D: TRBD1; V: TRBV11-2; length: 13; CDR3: CASSMDRDEKLFF; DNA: TGTGCCAGCAGCATGGACAGGGATGAAAAACTGTTTTTT
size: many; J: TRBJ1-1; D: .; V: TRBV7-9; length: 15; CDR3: CASSFGQPRNTEAFF; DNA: TGTGCCAGCAGCTTTGGACAGCCTAGGAACACTGAAGCTTTCTTT
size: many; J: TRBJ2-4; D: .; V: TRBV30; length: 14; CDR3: CACSGQIAKNIQYF; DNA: TGTGCCTGCTCGGGACAAATAGCCAAAAACATTCAGTACTTC